These 26 T cell receptor beta chains originate from one sample sequenced in a study of control samples from healthy donors and cancer patients. Only in-frame clones appear in the TCRdb table, and some are missing; sequencing was by immunoSEQ multiplex PCR. The table shows 120,000 to 150,000 clones, with around nine tenths occurring only once. The material sequenced was blood. These receptors were taken from a man aged 25-45 years in good health.

In its sample, this clone was seen once. CDR3 sequence (DNA): TGTGCCAGCAGCCCGAATGCACTAAGCTACGAGCAGTACTTC. This encodes CASSPNALSYEQYF. The genes are TRBV9 and TRBJ2-7; no clear D gene. The CDR3 extends over 14 amino acids. Trimming removed 4 bases at V and 3 bases at J, with 14 bases between. Germline V gene sequence: CDR1 SGDLS, CDR2 YYNGEE.

The chain links TRBV13 to TRBJ1-6, with a tentative D call TRBD1 (5 bases). Germline loops: CDR1 PRHDT, CDR2 FYEKMQ (reference sequence). V was pared by 4 bases and J by 9 bases, with 19 bases between. This CDR3 comprises 16 residues. CDR3 DNA sequence: TGTGCCAGCAGCTCCCCTTCCGGGGGTGAAGGTTCACCCCTCCACTTT. This codes for CASSSPSGGEGSPLHF.

The V call is TRBV2, the J call TRBJ1-1; tentatively, D is TRBD1 (6 bases). V was pared by 6 bases and J by 1 base, with 12 bases between. The CDR3 extends over 14 amino acids. Germline lookup yields CDR1 SNHLY and CDR2 FYNNEI. DNA for the CDR3: TGTGCCAGCAGGGAACCGGGACAGAACACTGAAGCTTTCTTT. This encodes CASREPGQNTEAFF.

V is TRBV24-1 and J is TRBJ1-1, with no clear D. Germline lookup yields CDR1 KGHDR and CDR2 SFDVKD. The V end was cut by 3 bases, the J end by 8 bases, with 9 bases between. The CDR3 contains 12 residues. The CDR3 DNA sequence: TGTGCCACCAGTGATCCGGGCAGAGAAGCTTTCTTT. As protein: CATSDPGREAFF.

About this clone: The sample has other DNA sequences that encode this CDR3 too. This sequence joins TRBV27 and TRBJ2-2; D gene ambiguous. There are 14 residues in the CDR3. Deletions cut 3 bases from V and 2 bases from J, with 7 bases between. Per germline, CDR1 MNHEY and CDR2 SMNVEV (reference sequence). CDR3 region: CASSFLPNTGELFF. CDR3 DNA: TGTGCCAGCAGTTTTTTACCAAACACCGGGGAGCTGTTTTTT.

V and J are TRBV27 and TRBJ1-4, with D perhaps matching TRBD1 (6 bases). The CDR3 has 19 amino acids. The V gene's germline CDR1 is MNHEY and CDR2 SMNVEV (reference sequence). Trimming took 7 bases from V and 2 from J, leaving 26 bases between them. The CDR3 DNA sequence: TGTGCCAGCATGCGCCTTACAGGGTCTTTACCCCGGACTAATGAAAAACTGTTTTTT. This translates into CASMRLTGSLPRTNEKLFF.

This clone appeared a single time. The genes are TRBV4-3 and TRBJ2-5, with D hard to call. Trimming cost V 4 bases and J 4 bases, with 16 bases left between them. Germline lookup yields CDR1 LGHNA and CDR2 YSLEER. CDR3 length: 15 amino acids. The CDR3 sequence: CASSLSRSAVETQYF. CDR3 DNA sequence: TGCGCCAGCAGCCTCTCGAGAAGCGCGGTAGAGACCCAGTACTTC.

V gene TRBV25-1 combines with J gene TRBJ1-2; no definite D call. Germline CDR1 reads MGHDK; CDR2 reads SYGVNS. This CDR3 comprises 15 residues. V was shortened by 3 bases and J by 2 bases, with 13 bases between the two germline ends. CDR3 amino acids: CASSDASTGNYGYTF. In DNA form, the CDR3 reads TGTGCCAGCAGTGACGCTTCGACGGGGAACTATGGCTACACCTTC.

The rearrangement uses TRBV11-1 and TRBJ2-1; D remains unclear. This CDR3 is 14 amino acids long. Per germline, CDR1 SGHAT and CDR2 FQDESV (reference sequence). Trimming took off 2 bases at V and 5 bases at J, with 10 bases between the two ends. In DNA form, the CDR3 reads TGTGCCAGCAGCTTATTTGCAACACACAATGAGCAGTTCTTC. Its protein is CASSLFATHNEQFF.

The chain carries TRBV19 and TRBJ1-3, with unresolved D. CDR1 and CDR2 (germline): LNHDA, SQIVND (reference sequence). The CDR3 is 13 amino acids. V was shortened by 5 bases and J by 1 base, with 6 bases between the two germline ends. The CDR3 loop is CASSLGSGNTIYF. CDR3 bases: TGTGCCAGTAGTCTGGGATCTGGAAACACCATATATTTT.

In its sample, this clone was seen once. The chain employs TRBV5-1 and TRBJ1-2; no clear D gene. Germline values: CDR1 SGHRS, CDR2 YFSETQ. V was cut by 0 bases and J by 1 base, with 4 bases left in between. CDR3 size: 13 residues. In nucleotides, the CDR3 is TGCGCCAGCAGCTTGGAAGGTAACTATGGCTACACCTTC. Translating it yields CASSLEGNYGYTF.

This clone has just one count. This chain links TRBV7-9 with TRBJ1-6; 10 bases are shared with TRBD1. The V gene end was trimmed by 0 bases and the J gene end by 10 bases; junction bases not matched to a gene: 3. Germline loops: CDR1 SEHNR, CDR2 FQNEAQ (reference sequence). The CDR3 runs to 15 residues. The CDR3 nucleotides are TGTGCCAGCAGCTTAGCTGGGGACAGGGGCTCACCCCTCCACTTT. It translates to CASSLAGDRGSPLHF.

The chain joins TRBV10-3 to TRBJ1-3, with D possibly matching TRBD1 (5 bases). The CDR3 covers 16 residues. The germline V and J ends were trimmed by 3 bases and 2 bases, with 14 bases remaining between them. Germline assignment: CDR1 ENHRY and CDR2 SYGVKD. CDR3 in amino acids: CAISDIPAGTGNTIYF. Written as DNA, the CDR3 is TGTGCCATCAGTGATATACCGGCAGGGACTGGAAACACCATATATTTT.

The genes are TRBV5-8 and TRBJ2-7; D is possibly TRBD2 (6 bases). CDR1 and CDR2 from the germline V gene are SGHTS and YDEGEE. Trimming stripped 5 bases from V and 3 bases from J, with 15 bases between. The length of the CDR3 is 14 residues. In nucleotides, the CDR3 is TGTGCCAGCAGGCCCTGGGGGGAATTCTACGAGCAGTACTTC. Translating it yields CASRPWGEFYEQYF. Full variable domain (outside the CDR3, taken from reference TRBV5-8 and TRBJ2-7): EAGVTQSPTHLIKTRGQQATLRCSPISGHTSVYWYQQALGLGLQFLLWYDEGEERNRGNFPPRFSGRQFPNYSSELNVNALELEDSALYLCASRPWGEFYEQYFGPGTRLTVT.

The chain has TRBV12-3 or TRBV12-4 and TRBJ2-7, with D perhaps being TRBD1 or TRBD2 (5 bases each). V lost 8 bases to trimming and J lost 4 bases, with 12 bases between them. This CDR3 has 12 residues. The CDR3, as DNA: TGTGCCAGCGGCCTGGGGGATTACGAGCAGTACTTC. Protein: CASGLGDYEQYF.

The gene calls are TRBV6-5 and TRBJ1-1, with a possible D match to TRBD1 (5 bases). V lost 5 bases and J lost 10, with 23 bases in between. Germline V gives CDR1 MNHEY, CDR2 SVGAGI. The CDR3 has 15 amino acids. This CDR3 reads CASSQNYDSLKGAFF. CDR3 nucleotides: TGTGCCAGCAGTCAAAACTACGACAGCCTCAAGGGAGCTTTCTTT.

The chain recombines TRBV18 with TRBJ2-5; D might be TRBD2 (6 bases). CDR1 is KGHSH, CDR2 LQKENI, per germline. This CDR3 spans 13 amino acids. The V end lost 2 bases, the J end lost 5 bases, and 9 bases lay between the germline ends. DNA for the CDR3: TGTGCCAGCTCACCAGGACTAAGGGAGACCCAGTACTTC. It is translated as CASSPGLRETQYF.

The CDR3 DNA reads TGTGCCAGCAGTGAAGCCGGAGGGGGGTTAGATACGCAGTATTTT. Protein product: CASSEAGGGLDTQYF. The gene calls are TRBV6-1 and TRBJ2-3; TRBD1 or TRBD2 may be the D gene (6 bases each). CDR1 and CDR2 from the germline V gene are MNHNS and SASEGT. V was clipped by 0 bases and J by 5 bases, with 12 bases between them. The CDR3 has 15 amino acids.

This rearrangement joins TRBV6-2 or TRBV6-3 to TRBJ1-5, with D uncertain. With 5 bases removed from V and 4 bases from J, the gap between germline ends came to 12 bases. Germline V gives CDR1 MNHEY, CDR2 SVGEGT. CDR3 length: 14 residues. CDR3 sequence reads: CASSTQTKNQPQHF. The CDR3 bases are TGTGCCAGCAGTACCCAGACGAAAAATCAGCCCCAGCATTTT.

The rearrangement uses TRBV15 and TRBJ2-6; D is perhaps TRBD1 (6 bases). Germline V gene data show CDR1 as LNHNV and CDR2 as YYDKDF (reference sequence). The CDR3 length is 16 residues. Trimming removed 3 bases at V and 0 bases at J, with 9 bases between. As DNA, the CDR3 is TGTGCCACCAGCAGGGGGGACAACTCTGGGGCCAACGTCCTGACTTTC. Translation gives CATSRGDNSGANVLTF.

This chain connects TRBV13 to TRBJ2-7; possible D gene TRBD1, 5 bases. Germline V gene data show CDR1 as PRHDT and CDR2 as FYEKMQ (reference sequence). The CDR3 contains 14 residues. V was pared by 4 bases and J by 5 bases, with 15 bases between. The CDR3 coding sequence is TGTGCCAGCAGCTCCCCCCAGTGGGGCCACGAGCAGTACTTC. This gives the protein CASSSPQWGHEQYF. Complete variable domain (other parts from reference TRBV13 and TRBJ2-7): AAGVIQSPRHLIKEKRETATLKCYPIPRHDTVYWYQQGPGQDPQFLISFYEKMQSDKGSIPDRFSAQQFSDYHSELNMSSLELGDSALYFCASSSPQWGHEQYFGPGTRLTVT.

This clone was seen only once. The chain couples TRBV6-5 to TRBJ2-7; D not resolved. The CDR3 runs to 11 residues. The V gene lost 4 bases and the J gene lost 6 bases, with 7 bases spanning the gap. CDR1 MNHEY and CDR2 SVGAGI come from the germline V gene. The CDR3 loop reads CASSFGPEQYF. CDR3 sequence (DNA): TGTGCCAGCAGTTTCGGACCCGAGCAGTACTTC.

The V call is TRBV29-1, the J call TRBJ2-2; the D gene is possibly TRBD2 (5 bases). Trimming removed 1 base from V and 8 bases from J, with 8 bases in between. Germline V gene sequence: CDR1 SQVTM, CDR2 ANQGSEA. The CDR3 runs to 12 residues. DNA of the CDR3: TGCAGCGTTGAAGGAGAGGGAGGGGAGCTGTTTTTT. It translates to CSVEGEGGELFF.

The chain links TRBV9 to TRBJ2-3, with a tentative D call TRBD1 (5 bases). V was trimmed by 2 bases and J by 2 bases, leaving 9 bases between them. This CDR3 is built from 14 residues. In germline, CDR1 is SGDLS, CDR2 YYNGEE. CDR3 DNA: TGTGCCAGCAGCGTTATAGGGGACACAGATACGCAGTATTTT. This encodes CASSVIGDTDTQYF.

The gene calls are TRBV7-8 and TRBJ1-4; D is uncertain. CDR3 length: 15 amino acids. The ends were cut back, 2 bases at V and 7 bases at J, with 14 bases in the middle. Germline V gives CDR1 SGHVS, CDR2 FQNEAQ. The CDR3 DNA sequence: TGTGCCAGCAGCTTATTAGCAGCTAGACCTGAAAAACTGTTTTTT. Protein: CASSLLAARPEKLFF.

Concerning this clone: Sequence at one end of the junction differs from germline and may be a read error. The rearrangement joins TRBV29-1 to TRBJ2-7; 11 positions agree with TRBD2. This CDR3 region has 12 residues. CDR1 is SQVTM, CDR2 ANQGSEA, per germline. CDR3 in DNA: TGCAGCGTTGAAGACGCGACTAGCGGGATCAACTTC. Protein sequence: CSVEDATSGINF.